Sequencing of this T cell receptor beta chain was carried out in a study of response to subunit inactivated influenza vaccine. V was pared by 7 bases and J by 13 bases, with 17 bases between. CDR3 length: 12 residues. Study outcomes and limitations: The study's authors posited that every seasonal influenza vaccination enlists few new T cells.

TCRdb re-called the RT-PCR reads with MiXCR, one entry per CDR3 protein. The table shows a few hundred thousand distinct CDR3 sequences, with about 14% occurring only once. This clonotype was seen repeatedly, ten times or more. The antigen remains unidentified. The gene calls are TRBV12-3 or TRBV12-4 and TRBJ2-1; D is perhaps TRBD2 (5 bases). The input for sequencing was PBMCs from blood, taken about 11 days after vaccination. This TCR was recovered from a man in his fifties or sixties who received an inactivated influenza vaccine. The CDR3 DNA sequence: TGTGCCAGCACCTACCCCGGGATGCCCCAGTTCTTC. This sequence encodes CASTYPGMPQFF.